The present T cell receptor beta chain was sequenced within a study of T cells in Graves' hyperthyroidism and ophthalmopathy. This clonotype was found many times. Amplified TCR beta CDR3 regions derived from RNA transcripts. Carried out on the TCR CDR3, a first-round RT-PCR used the HTBI primer set. TCRdb fed the multiplex PCR reads into MiXCR, producing one record per CDR3 protein. The sample has about 690,000 distinct CDR3 sequences; roughly a sixth are singletons. An absence of ophthalmopathy progression within 18 months meant stable Graves' hyperthyroidism. Germline CDR1 is MDHEN and CDR2 is SYDVKM. Trimming cost V 6 bases and J 2 bases, with 15 bases left between them. The CDR3 has 15 residues.

The chain links TRBV28 to TRBJ2-3, with D tentatively TRBD2 (5 bases). Sample: blood. This TCR derives from a man aged 50-59 years with Graves' hyperthyroidism. In DNA form, the CDR3 reads TGTGCCAGCAGCCGACCTGGGAGTGACACAGATACGCAGTATTTT. It yields the protein CASSRPGSDTDTQYF. Supplemented by reference TRBV28 and TRBJ2-3, the full variable domain reads DVKVTQSSRYLVKRTGEKVFLECVQDMDHENMFWYRQDPGLGLRLIYFSYDVKMKEKGDIPEGYSVSREKKERFSLILESASTNQTSMYLCASSRPGSDTDTQYFGPGTRLTVL.